Shown below are 24 T cell receptor beta chains from a single sample sequenced in a study of cytomegalovirus exposure and HLA in healthy donors. Assay used: immunoSEQ multiplex PCR; TCRdb lists only in-frame clones, some missing. The sample includes some 330,000 clones, roughly 85% of them seen just once. The specimen sequenced was PBMCs. The receptor source for this set is a woman between 18 and 29 years old in good health and CMV-seronegative.

The chain carries TRBV5-1 and TRBJ2-7; tentative D call: TRBD1 (6 bases). CDR1 SGHRS and CDR2 YFSETQ come from the germline V gene. V lost 6 bases, J lost 6 bases, and 19 bases lay in between. The CDR3 is 14 amino acids. CDR3 in amino acids: CASTPGAGVGEQYF. The CDR3 DNA reads as TGCGCCAGCACCCCTGGGGCAGGGGTGGGCGAGCAGTACTTC.

J is TRBJ1-2 and V is TRBV7-9, with a weak D call TRBD1 (6 bases). The CDR3 length is 11 residues. Germline assignment: CDR1 SEHNR and CDR2 FQNEAQ (reference sequence). The ends were cut back, 3 bases at V and 10 bases at J, with 9 bases in the middle. The CDR3 nucleotides are TGTGCCAGCAGCTTGAACAGGGACTACACCTTC. The encoded protein is CASSLNRDYTF.

As DNA, the CDR3 is TGTGCCAGCAGTGAAGACGGAGGGAACACCGGGGAGCTGTTTTTT. Protein product: CASSEDGGNTGELFF. The rearrangement uses TRBV2 and TRBJ2-2; TRBD2 might be the D (5 bases). V was pared by 1 base and J by 1 base, with 7 bases between. The CDR3 has 15 residues. Germline assignment: CDR1 SNHLY and CDR2 FYNNEI. The full variable domain, with the rest looked up from reference TRBV2 and TRBJ2-2, is EPEVTQTPSHQVTQMGQEVILRCVPISNHLYFYWYRQILGQKVEFLVSFYNNEISEKSEIFDDQFSVERPDGSNFTLKIRSTKLEDSAMYFCASSEDGGNTGELFFGEGSRLTVL.

This clone was counted a few times. The CDR3 region has the DNA TGCGCCAGCAGCCAAGGGGTCGGGAGGTACGAGCAGTACTTC. Encoded protein: CASSQGVGRYEQYF. This chain links TRBV4-1 with TRBJ2-7; 7 bases are a match to TRBD2. Germline-derived CDR1 and CDR2 are MGHRA and YSYEKL. V was clipped by 1 base and J by 4 bases; unmatched bases: 4. The CDR3 covers 14 residues.

The chain couples TRBV28 to TRBJ1-1, with a tentative D call TRBD1 (5 bases). The length of the CDR3 is 14 residues. Per germline, CDR1 MDHEN and CDR2 SYDVKM. Trimming took off 7 bases at V and 1 base at J, with 13 bases between the two ends. The CDR3 nucleotides read TGTGCCAGCATCTACCAGACAGCGAACACTGAAGCTTTCTTT. Amino acid sequence: CASIYQTANTEAFF.

The genes are TRBV7-3 and TRBJ2-3; 10 bases agree with TRBD2. The germline V gene encodes CDR1 SGHTA and CDR2 FQGTGA. Losses at the gene ends were 1 base for V and 0 bases for J; bases not matched to a gene: 4. The CDR3 extends over 17 amino acids. In DNA, the CDR3 is TGTGCCAGCAGCTTAAGACTAGCGGGTGCTAGCACAGATACGCAGTATTTT. Protein product: CASSLRLAGASTDTQYF.

This clone appeared once. The rearrangement uses TRBV5-1 and TRBJ2-1; D remains unclear. V lost 4 bases to trimming and J lost 5 bases, with 13 bases between them. CDR1 and CDR2 (germline): SGHRS, YFSETQ. The CDR3 totals 14 residues. This CDR3 reads CASSPLSSNNEQFF. CDR3 coding DNA: TGCGCCAGCAGCCCGCTCTCCAGTAACAATGAGCAGTTCTTC. Looking up the rest from reference TRBV5-1 and TRBJ2-1 gives the full variable domain: KAGVTQTPRYLIKTRGQQVTLSCSPISGHRSVSWYQQTPGQGLQFLFEYFSETQRNKGNFPGRFSGRQFSNSRSEMNVSTLELGDSALYLCASSPLSSNNEQFFGPGTRLTVL.

The V and J genes are TRBV30 and TRBJ1-1; 7 nucleotides line up with TRBD1. The CDR3 has 13 residues. Trimming at V came to 3 bases and at J to 3 bases, leaving 4 bases not matched to a gene. Germline CDR1 is GTSNPN and CDR2 is SVGIG (reference sequence). CDR3 nucleotide sequence: TGTGCCTGGAGGATAGGGGGCGACACTGAAGCTTTCTTT. Its protein product is CAWRIGGDTEAFF.

This clone was seen only a few times. V usage is TRBV21-1 and J usage is TRBJ2-7; the table's D call of TRBD1 was not tested on the DNA. TRBV21-1 is shown as a pseudogene. The CDR3 consists of 13 residues. The CDR3: CASRGTGGYEQYF. The DNA of the CDR3 is TGTGCCAGCAGAGGGACAGGGGGCTACGAGCAGTACTTC.

The sample holds a few counts of this clone. CDR3: CASSPRVEQYF. CDR3 bases: TGTGCCAGCAGCCCCAGGGTCGAGCAGTACTTC. The rearrangement links TRBV7-8 to TRBJ2-7, with D possibly being TRBD1 (5 bases). The CDR3 covers 11 residues. V lost 5 bases and J lost 6, with 8 bases in between. Per the germline V gene, CDR1 is SGHVS and CDR2 is FQNEAQ.

This chain joins TRBV28 and TRBJ2-4; no firm D call. The V gene's germline CDR1 is MDHEN and CDR2 SYDVKM. Trimming shortened V by 4 bases and J by 7 bases, and 2 bases separated the two germline ends. The CDR3 extends over 10 amino acids. CDR3 sequence (DNA): TGTGCCAGCAGTTCTAACATTCAGTACTTC. Protein sequence: CASSSNIQYF. The variable domain in full, with the rest retrieved from reference TRBV28 and TRBJ2-4, is DVKVTQSSRYLVKRTGEKVFLECVQDMDHENMFWYRQDPGLGLRLIYFSYDVKMKEKGDIPEGYSVSREKKERFSLILESASTNQTSMYLCASSSNIQYFGAGTRLSVL.

The rearrangement uses TRBV18 and TRBJ1-1; TRBD1 matches 7 bases. The CDR3 loop spans 16 amino acids. CDR1 KGHSH and CDR2 LQKENI come from the germline V gene. With 3 bases clipped from V and 0 bases from J, the junction kept 7 bases outside the gene matches. CDR3 nucleotide sequence: TGTGCCAGCTCACCCGGGACAGCCGCAATGAACACTGAAGCTTTCTTT. Its translation: CASSPGTAAMNTEAFF.

The V gene is TRBV5-1, the J gene TRBJ2-6; D possibly corresponds to TRBD1 (6 bases). V lost 4 bases to trimming and J lost 0 bases, with 14 bases between them. The CDR3 has 17 residues. Per the germline V gene, CDR1 is SGHRS and CDR2 is YFSETQ. In nucleotides, the CDR3 is TGCGCCAGCAGCAACCGGGACATAGGCTCTGGGGCCAACGTCCTGACTTTC. Its translation: CASSNRDIGSGANVLTF.

This clone came up a few times. The V gene is TRBV19, the J gene TRBJ2-2; D not resolved. V lost 1 base and J 5 bases, leaving 11 bases between the germline ends. Germline loops: CDR1 LNHDA, CDR2 SQIVND (reference sequence). There are 15 residues in the CDR3. The CDR3 protein is CASSIGHGMTGELFF. The CDR3 nucleotides read TGTGCCAGTAGTATAGGCCACGGTATGACCGGGGAGCTGTTTTTT.

V usage is TRBV19 and J usage is TRBJ1-1, with 7 bases that match TRBD1. Germline V gives CDR1 LNHDA, CDR2 SQIVND (reference sequence). J was trimmed by 1 base and V by 6 bases; bases with no gene match: 11. The CDR3 loop spans 16 amino acids. This CDR3 is CASSPDRLEGNTEAFF. The CDR3, as DNA: TGTGCCAGTAGCCCGGACAGGCTGGAGGGGAACACTGAAGCTTTCTTT.

This rearrangement joins TRBV6-5 to TRBJ2-3; TRBD2 is a possible D gene (6 bases). V was trimmed by 0 bases and J by 7 bases, leaving 17 bases between them. The CDR3 spans 16 residues. The germline V gene encodes CDR1 MNHEY and CDR2 SVGAGI. CDR3 protein: CASSYSAWGVGNTQYF. The CDR3 DNA reads as TGTGCCAGCAGTTACTCCGCGTGGGGGGTCGGGAATACGCAGTATTTT.

The V and J genes are TRBV30 and TRBJ2-3, with 11 bases aligning to TRBD2. The V segment lost 1 base and the J segment 0 bases; nucleotides outside the gene matches: 9. CDR3 length: 18 amino acids. Germline V gene sequence: CDR1 GTSNPN, CDR2 SVGIG (reference sequence). The CDR3 DNA reads TGTGCCTGGAGTGCCCCGGGACTAGCGGAGCGTAGCACAGATACGCAGTATTTT. It specifies CAWSAPGLAERSTDTQYF.

The rearrangement joins TRBV28 to TRBJ2-1; 8 bases align to TRBD1. Trimming cost V 4 bases and J 8 bases; bases outside gene matches: 7. The CDR3 loop spans 14 amino acids. Germline V gene lookup returns CDR1 MDHEN and CDR2 SYDVKM. CDR3 sequence reads: CASSSDRGEHEQFF. CDR3 DNA: TGTGCCAGCAGTTCCGACAGGGGCGAACATGAGCAGTTCTTC.

This chain uses TRBV4-3 with TRBJ2-2, with D perhaps matching TRBD1 (5 bases). The germline V and J ends were trimmed by 0 bases and 1 base, with 12 bases remaining between them. Germline V CDR1 and CDR2: LGHNA, YSLEER. CDR3 length: 17 residues. CDR3 in DNA: TGCGCCAGCAGCCAAGATTTCCCAGGGATGAACACCGGGGAGCTGTTTTTT. This translates into CASSQDFPGMNTGELFF.

This rearrangement joins TRBV5-4 to TRBJ2-7; D perhaps matches TRBD1 (5 bases). Trimming pared 7 bases from V and 2 bases from J, leaving 13 bases between. The CDR3 covers 13 residues. Germline V gene sequence: CDR1 SGHNT, CDR2 YYREEE (reference sequence). The CDR3 is CASRPQDAYEQYF. The CDR3 bases are TGTGCCAGCCGCCCACAGGACGCCTACGAGCAGTACTTC.

The V gene is TRBV6-5, the J gene TRBJ2-4; 10 bases align to TRBD1. CDR1 is MNHEY and CDR2 is SVGAGI in the germline V gene. The CDR3 covers 16 residues. The V and J ends lost 0 bases and 1 base, in that order; junction bases with no gene match: 0. As DNA, the CDR3 is TGTGCCAGCAGTTACTCGGGACAGGGGGCCAAAAACATTCAGTACTTC. It translates to CASSYSGQGAKNIQYF.

This clone was seen only once. V usage is TRBV29-1 and J usage is TRBJ1-2; D is ambiguous. The CDR3 loop spans 13 amino acids. V shed 0 bases and J shed 4 bases, with 9 bases lying between them. Germline V lookup: CDR1 SQVTM, CDR2 ANQGSEA. The CDR3 reads CSVEEARIYGYTF. The CDR3 DNA reads as TGCAGCGTTGAAGAGGCCAGAATCTATGGCTACACCTTC.

This chain links TRBV6-5 with TRBJ2-5, with D perhaps TRBD1 (5 bases). The CDR3 extends over 14 amino acids. Between the trimmed V and J ends, which lost 2 bases and 5 bases, there was a span of 12 bases. Germline assignment: CDR1 MNHEY and CDR2 SVGAGI. The CDR3 DNA is TGTGCCAGCAGTTACGGGCAGGGTGGGGAGACCCAGTACTTC. Amino acids: CASSYGQGGETQYF.

The DNA of the CDR3 is TGTGCCAGCAGTTTACCCGCCGGGACAGGGGACTTCTACAATGAGCAGTTCTTC. Translation gives CASSLPAGTGDFYNEQFF. This chain connects TRBV27 to TRBJ2-1; 10 bases are a match to TRBD1. The germline CDR1 and CDR2 sequences are MNHEY and SMNVEV (reference sequence). Losses at the gene ends were 2 bases for V and 3 bases for J; bases not matched to a gene: 10. This CDR3 is built from 18 residues.